These 30 T cell receptor beta chains were all obtained from the same sample, sequenced in a study of T cells in women clearing cervical HPV infection (dated by TCRdb to 2016 to 2018). Library creation used the immunoSEQ multiplex PCR assay. TCRdb provides this immuneACCESS table in a form limited to in-frame rearrangements. Some clones are lacking; in checked studies, under half of them reflect an unresolved V gene, and why the rest are absent is not known. This sample's clone table shows fewer than 30,000 clones. Roughly 17% of the sample is held by the ten biggest clonotypes. Input material: blood buffy coat. These receptors originate from a woman between 18 and 69 years old with a cervical HPV16 infection that either progressed to CIN3+ or cleared (not recorded which).

Turning to this clone: The sequence runs out 3 residues before the end of the CDR3; the remainder is reconstructed from the germline J gene. The sample carries other DNA sequences with the same CDR3. The rearrangement uses TRBV30 and TRBJ2-3; D might be TRBD1 or TRBD2, each matching 5 bases. This CDR3 spans 15 amino acids. The germline gives CDR1 GTSNPN, CDR2 SVGIG (reference sequence). The ends were cut back, 4 bases at V and 2 bases at J, with 16 bases in the middle. CDR3 residues: CAWNPRGELTDTQYF. Partial CDR3 DNA: TGTGCCTGGAACCCACGAGGGGAACTCACAGATACG.

Regarding this clone: Sequencing ends 3 residues short of the CDR3 end; the germline J gene provides the rest. V gene TRBV18 combines with J gene TRBJ1-2, with D possibly being TRBD1 (5 bases). CDR1 and CDR2 (germline): KGHSH, LQKENI. The CDR3 extends over 18 amino acids. CDR3 DNA, as far as it was read: TGTGCCAGCTCACCAATTGGACTAGCGGACATAGCCAAAAACATC. It translates to CASSPIGLADIAKNI. The entire CDR3 protein reads CASSPIGLADIAKNIYTF.

About this clone itself: The read stops 3 residues short of the end of the CDR3; the missing end is completed from the germline J gene. J is TRBJ2-3 and V is TRBV6-1, with 9 bases lining up with TRBD1. The CDR3 covers 15 residues. CDR1 and CDR2 from the germline V gene are MNHNS and SASEGT. The part of the CDR3 DNA that was read is TGTGCCAGCAGTGAAGCAACAGGGGGCCCTCAGCCG. Amino acid sequence: CASSEATGGPQP. The CDR3, in full, reads CASSEATGGPQPQYF.

CDR3 DNA (partial): TGCAGTGCTGCAGGGTTTGGGAATTCACCC. Translating gives CSAAGFGNSP. The full CDR3 sequence reads CSAAGFGNSPLHF. The V and J genes are TRBV20-1 and TRBJ1-6; TRBD1 might be the D (5 bases). The read ends 3 residues shy of where the CDR3 ends; the end is completed using the germline J gene. Germline CDR1 DFQATT, CDR2 SNEGSKA (reference sequence). Trimming shortened V by 5 bases and J by 7 bases, and 12 bases separated the two germline ends. CDR3 length equals 13 residues.

Turning to this clone: The CDR3 is cut off 3 residues early in the read; its end comes from the germline J gene. The chain has TRBV20-1 and TRBJ2-7; D call uncertain. Germline V gene lookup returns CDR1 DFQATT and CDR2 SNEGSKA (reference sequence). V gave up 1 base and J gave up 0 bases, with 16 bases separating them. The CDR3 covers 16 residues. Partial CDR3 DNA: TGCAGTGCTAGAGGGTCCCCCCAGAGAAGCTCCTACGAG. Protein product: CSARGSPQRSSYE. The CDR3, in full, reads CSARGSPQRSSYEQYF.

CDR3 DNA (partial): TGCGCCAGCAGCTTGTTGGGGACAGGGGACGGC. Translation gives CASSLLGTGDG. The entire CDR3 is CASSLLGTGDGYTF. The chain recombines TRBV5-1 with TRBJ1-2; 10 bases fit TRBD1. The read terminates 3 residues ahead of where the CDR3 ends, so the germline J gene completes it. CDR1 SGHRS and CDR2 YFSETQ come from the germline V gene. The CDR3 has 14 amino acids.

The covered CDR3 bases are TGTGCCTGGAGTGGACAGGGGGCTGGCACCGGGGAG. It translates to CAWSGQGAGTGE. The complete CDR3 protein is CAWSGQGAGTGELFF. V gene TRBV30 combines with J gene TRBJ2-2, with 10 bases fitting TRBD1. With the read ending 3 residues before the CDR3 end, the germline J gene is used to fill in that end. The CDR3 loop spans 15 amino acids. Germline lookup yields CDR1 GTSNPN and CDR2 SVGIG (reference sequence). The V and J ends lost 1 base and 4 bases, in that order; junction bases with no gene match: 3.

To note about this clone: The read finishes 3 residues shy of the CDR3 end, and the germline J gene is used to complete it. This rearrangement joins TRBV11-3 to TRBJ2-1; TRBD2 matches 10 bases. CDR3 length: 14 residues. Unmatched junction bases numbered 7, after V lost 7 bases and J lost 7 bases. The germline V gene encodes CDR1 SGHNT and CDR2 YENEEA. This chain's CDR3 is CASTMASGRNEQFF. CDR3 bases read: TGTGCCAGCACTATGGCTAGCGGGAGAAATGAG.

As concerns this clone: The read finishes 3 residues shy of the CDR3 end, and the germline J gene is used to complete it. V is TRBV5-6 and J is TRBJ1-4; D gene uncertain. Germline V gene lookup returns CDR1 SGHDT and CDR2 YYEEEE. The CDR3 is 15 residues long. The sequenced CDR3 bases are TGTGCCAGCAGCTTGGGGCAGGCCTGGGCTTCACCA. Its translation: CASSLGQAWASP. The entire CDR3 protein is CASSLGQAWASPLFF. The full variable domain, completed using reference TRBV5-6 and TRBJ1-4, is DAGVTQSPTHLIKTRGQQVTLRCSPKSGHDTVSWYQQALGQGPQFIFQYYEEEERQRGNFPDRFSGHQFPNYSSELNVNALLLGDSALYLCASSLGQAWASPLFFGSGTQLSVL.

Worth noting for this clone: The sequenced fragment ends 3 residues before the CDR3 boundary, so the rest is inferred from the germline J gene. The chain combines TRBV20-1 with TRBJ2-1, with TRBD2 identical over 14 bases. CDR3 size: 18 residues. In germline, CDR1 is DFQATT, CDR2 SNEGSKA (reference sequence). V dropped 4 bases and J dropped 5; count of bases not matched to a gene: 13. The sequenced CDR3 bases are TGCAGTGCTACACTTCTTCCCCCGGGACTAGCGGGAGACAATGAG. Protein: CSATLLPPGLAGDNE. In full, the CDR3 reads CSATLLPPGLAGDNEQFF.

Worth noting for this clone: Read data end 3 residues before the CDR3 end; the end is taken from the germline J gene. This sequence joins TRBV18 and TRBJ2-3, with D maybe TRBD1 (6 bases). The germline V gene encodes CDR1 KGHSH and CDR2 LQKENI. The length of the CDR3 is 14 residues. The CDR3 spells CASSPTDSNQPQYF. The sequenced part of the CDR3 DNA is TGTGCCAGCTCACCGACGGACAGCAATCAGCCG.

Turning to this clone: The CDR3 end falls 3 residues outside the read, so it is completed with the germline J gene. This chain joins TRBV4-1 and TRBJ1-5; TRBD1 might be the D (6 bases). The ends were cut back, 1 base at V and 1 base at J, with 14 bases in the middle. CDR1 is MGHRA and CDR2 is YSYEKL in the germline V gene. The CDR3 runs 17 residues. The chain's CDR3 is CASSQGLAGVSNQPQHF. Incomplete CDR3 DNA: TGCGCCAGCAGCCAAGGGTTGGCAGGGGTCAGCAATCAGCCC.

Considering frequency, this clone is large. The CDR3 end lies 3 residues beyond the end of the read and is filled in from the germline J gene. V gene TRBV29-1 combines with J gene TRBJ2-5; D perhaps matches TRBD1 (5 bases). This CDR3 comprises 12 residues. Germline lookup yields CDR1 SQVTM and CDR2 ANQGSEA. V dropped 2 bases and J dropped 2 bases, with 6 bases sitting between them. CDR3 bases read: TGCAGCGTTGAAAGACAGCAAGAGACC. Its translation is CSVERQQET. The full CDR3 sequence reads CSVERQQETQYF.

As concerns this clone: The read terminates 3 residues ahead of where the CDR3 ends, so the germline J gene completes it. The gene calls are TRBV6-2 or TRBV6-3 and TRBJ1-4, with a possible D match to TRBD1 (5 bases). The CDR3 has 16 residues. The germline CDR1 and CDR2 sequences are MNHEY and SVGEGT. The CDR3 bases that were read are TGTGCCAGCAGTACTAGCGGCAGTTCTGGGGCCAACGTA. Amino acid sequence: CASSTSGSSGANV. The complete CDR3 reads CASSTSGSSGANVLFF.

Regarding this clone: The read stops 3 residues short of the end of the CDR3; the missing end is completed from the germline J gene. This chain uses TRBV5-1 with TRBJ1-4; no firm D call. The V gene lost 1 base and the J gene lost 6 bases, with 10 bases spanning the gap. CDR1 SGHRS and CDR2 YFSETQ come from the germline V gene. The CDR3 is 14 amino acids. CDR3: CASSLTASDEKLFF. The CDR3 bases that were read are TGCGCCAGCAGCTTGACAGCTTCAGATGAAAAA.

Worth noting for this clone: Read coverage stops 3 residues before the CDR3 terminus; the germline J gene supplies the remainder. V and J are TRBV5-5 and TRBJ2-7; TRBD1 matches at 8 bases. The CDR3 length is 15 residues. CDR1 and CDR2 from the germline V gene are SGHKS and YYEKEE (reference sequence). V shed 2 bases, J shed 2 bases, and the junction held 6 bases outside the gene matches. The part of the CDR3 DNA that was read is TGTGCCAGCAGCTTACGGGGACAGGCAGCCTACGAG. This gives the protein CASSLRGQAAYE. The CDR3, in full, reads CASSLRGQAAYEQYF.

Remarks on this clone: The DNA ends 3 residues before the CDR3 does, and the rest of the CDR3 is filled in from the germline J gene. The rearrangement links TRBV5-4 to TRBJ2-5; D is unclear. V was shortened by 0 bases and J by 1 base, with 4 bases between the two germline ends. There are 13 residues in the CDR3. The germline V gene has CDR1 SGHNT and CDR2 YYREEE (reference sequence). The CDR3 protein is CASSLALQETQYF. The sequenced CDR3 bases are TGTGCCAGCAGCTTGGCCCTCCAAGAGACC.

As concerns this clone: The CDR3 end lies 3 residues beyond the end of the read and is filled in from the germline J gene. This chain links TRBV11-2 with TRBJ2-7; D gene unclear. This CDR3 contains 13 residues. Trimming took 8 bases from V and 0 from J, leaving 11 bases between them. CDR1 SGHAT and CDR2 FQNNGV come from the germline V gene. CDR3 region: CASRSLRSYEQYF. CDR3 DNA, as far as it was read: TGTGCCAGCCGGTCGCTTCGCTCCTACGAG.

Remarks on this clone: The CDR3 is cut off 3 residues early in the read; its end comes from the germline J gene. The rearrangement uses TRBV5-4 and TRBJ1-2; D perhaps matches TRBD1 (5 bases). Germline V lookup: CDR1 SGHNT, CDR2 YYREEE (reference sequence). The CDR3 extends over 14 amino acids. V lost 4 bases and J lost 5, with 15 bases in between. The sequenced CDR3 bases are TGTGCCAGCAGCGGACGGGGGACTGCTTATGGC. Encoded protein: CASSGRGTAYG. In full, the CDR3 is CASSGRGTAYGYTF. Filled out from reference TRBV5-4 and TRBJ1-2, the complete variable domain reads ETGVTQSPTHLIKTRGQQVTLRCSSQSGHNTVSWYQQALGQGPQFIFQYYREEENGRGNFPPRFSGLQFPNYSSELNVNALELDDSALYLCASSGRGTAYGYTFGSGTRLTVV.

Details on this clone: The read halts 3 residues ahead of the CDR3 end, with the missing end drawn from the germline J gene. The chain uses TRBV19 and TRBJ1-4; TRBD1 matches at 10 bases. CDR1 is LNHDA, CDR2 SQIVND, per germline (reference sequence). The CDR3 length is 16 residues. V dropped 4 bases and J dropped 4; count of bases not matched to a gene: 6. CDR3 region: CASSTFGQGDNEKLFF. The covered CDR3 bases are TGTGCCAGTAGTACCTTCGGACAGGGGGATAATGAAAAA.

Note on this clone: The read terminates 3 residues before the CDR3 end, so the remaining end is supplied by the germline J gene. The rearrangement joins TRBV30 to TRBJ2-3; no reliable D call. The CDR3 is 14 residues long. The germline CDR1 and CDR2 sequences are GTSNPN and SVGIG (reference sequence). The DNA read from the CDR3 is TGTGCCTGGAGTGAAGGGCCGCAACGAGAGACG. This translates into CAWSEGPQRET. The whole CDR3 protein is CAWSEGPQRETQYF.

Remarks on this clone: One junction end disagrees with the germline gene, perhaps due to a read error. Read coverage stops 3 residues before the CDR3 terminus; the germline J gene supplies the remainder. This sample includes further DNA sequences coding for the same CDR3. The chain joins TRBV7-2 to TRBJ1-3; no definite D call. This CDR3 contains 16 residues. Germline values: CDR1 SGHTA, CDR2 FQGNSA. CDR3 sequence: CASSLATSRSGNTIYF. The covered CDR3 bases are TGTGCCAGCAGCTTAGCGACATCGCGCTCTGGAAACACA. The variable domain in full, with the rest retrieved from reference TRBV7-2 and TRBJ1-3, is GAGVSQSPSNKVTEKGKDVELRCDPISGHTALYWYRQSLGQGLEFLIYFQGNSAPDKSGLPSDRFSAERTGGSVSTLTIQRTQQEDSAVYLCASSLATSRSGNTIYFGEGSWLTVV.

Concerning this clone itself: The CDR3 extends 3 residues past the end of the read, so its final part is completed from the germline J gene. This chain links TRBV30 with TRBJ2-5; 8 bases match TRBD1. Per germline, CDR1 GTSNPN and CDR2 SVGIG (reference sequence). V was pared by 0 bases and J by 1 base, with 7 bases of the junction left unmatched. This CDR3 has 16 residues. The chain's CDR3 is CAWSVVTGVPQETQYF. CDR3 DNA, as far as it was read: TGTGCCTGGAGTGTTGTGACAGGGGTCCCCCAAGAGACC.

In regard to this clone: The read ends 3 residues before the CDR3 terminus; that terminus is restored from the germline J gene. The chain couples TRBV30 to TRBJ2-5; TRBD1 matches at 10 bases. The length of the CDR3 is 17 residues. Germline CDR1 and CDR2: GTSNPN and SVGIG (reference sequence). V dropped 0 bases and J dropped 5; count of bases not matched to a gene: 12. The sequenced CDR3 bases are TGTGCCTGGAGTGTACATCTTCGGGGGACAGGGGATGAGACC. Its translation: CAWSVHLRGTGDET. The whole CDR3 protein reads CAWSVHLRGTGDETQYF. The full variable domain, its missing parts supplied by reference TRBV30 and TRBJ2-5, is SQTIHQWPATLVQPVGSPLSLECTVEGTSNPNLYWYRQAAGRGLQLLFYSVGIGQISSEVPQNLSASRPQDRQFILSSKKLLLSDSGFYLCAWSVHLRGTGDETQYFGPGTRLLVL.

With regard to this clone: The CDR3 is cut off 3 residues early in the read; its end comes from the germline J gene. The rearrangement uses TRBV10-3 and TRBJ1-6; 10 bases map to TRBD1. This CDR3 is built from 14 residues. V was pared by 6 bases and J by 11 bases, with 7 bases of the junction left unmatched. Germline values: CDR1 ENHRY, CDR2 SYGVKD. This CDR3 reads CAIRADRGVTPLHF. The DNA read from the CDR3 is TGTGCCATCAGGGCGGACAGGGGGGTGACACCC.

The CDR3 protein is CASSPRNDYTF. The CDR3 DNA, read in part, is TGTGCCAGCAGCCCGCGGAATGAC. The V and J genes are TRBV7-9 and TRBJ1-2; D gene uncertain. The read ends 3 residues early relative to the CDR3; the germline J gene fills the gap. The CDR3 is made up of 11 amino acids. Per germline, CDR1 SEHNR and CDR2 FQNEAQ (reference sequence).

Concerning this clone: Sequencing ends 3 residues short of the CDR3 end; the germline J gene provides the rest. The gene calls are TRBV18 and TRBJ2-3; 8 bases line up with TRBD1. Per germline, CDR1 KGHSH and CDR2 LQKENI. CDR3 length: 15 residues. V was clipped by 3 bases and J by 2 bases; unmatched bases: 4. The DNA read from the CDR3 is TGTGCCAGCTCACCGCGGGACAGGTACACAGATACG. It is translated as CASSPRDRYTDT. From start to end, the CDR3 is CASSPRDRYTDTQYF.

As for this clone: Read coverage stops 3 residues before the CDR3 terminus; the germline J gene supplies the remainder. The chain joins TRBV6-2 or TRBV6-3 to TRBJ2-1; 8 bases line up with TRBD2. The CDR3 sequence is 16 residues long. Germline CDR1 is MNHEY and CDR2 is SVGEGT. The junction had 6 bases not matched to a gene; V was cut back by 0 bases and J by 5 bases. The CDR3 bases that were read are TGTGCCAGCAGTTACTCGTTAGCGGGGCCCCACAATGAG. It specifies CASSYSLAGPHNE. The full CDR3 is CASSYSLAGPHNEQFF.

Concerning this clone itself: The read halts 3 residues ahead of the CDR3 end, with the missing end drawn from the germline J gene. The sample has other DNA sequences that encode this CDR3 too. The V call is TRBV20-1, the J call TRBJ2-5; 8 bases agree with TRBD1. Germline V gene sequence: CDR1 DFQATT, CDR2 SNEGSKA (reference sequence). The CDR3 length is 16 residues. Unmatched junction bases numbered 9, after V lost 3 bases and J lost 0 bases. CDR3 amino acids: CSARGAGTGHQETQYF. The sequenced CDR3 bases are TGCAGTGCTAGGGGGGCCGGGACAGGACACCAAGAGACC.

In regard to this clone: The CDR3 extends 3 residues past the end of the read, so its final part is completed from the germline J gene. The V gene is TRBV7-2, the J gene TRBJ1-5; the match to TRBD1 covers 7 bases. This CDR3 is built from 15 residues. J lost 7 bases, V lost 1 base, and 7 bases had no gene match. The V gene's germline CDR1 is SGHTA and CDR2 FQGNSA. The CDR3 sequence is CASSLVGTGEQPQHF. CDR3 bases read: TGTGCCAGCAGCTTAGTTGGTACAGGGGAACAGCCC.